The 12 T cell receptor beta chains below all came from one sample that was sequenced in a study of blood T cell repertoires in COVID-19. Measured with immunoSEQ multiplex PCR; TCRdb has only the in-frame clones, and not every one. The sample lists around 160,000 clones, around 75% occurring once. The sequenced material came from peripheral blood. These receptors were collected from a woman of 80 years or more with acute or convalescent COVID-19.

This chain connects TRBV7-9 to TRBJ2-5; 14 bases are a match to TRBD2. CDR1 and CDR2 (germline): SEHNR, FQNEAQ (reference sequence). The J segment lost 6 bases and the V segment lost 3 bases, leaving 3 bases of the junction unmatched. The CDR3 runs to 15 residues. The CDR3 reads CASSFGLAGGQTQYF. As DNA, the CDR3 is TGTGCCAGCAGCTTTGGACTAGCGGGGGGACAGACCCAGTACTTC.

The rearrangement links TRBV5-4 to TRBJ2-2; 7 nucleotides agree with TRBD1. Germline CDR1 is SGHNT and CDR2 is YYREEE (reference sequence). V was pared by 5 bases and J by 4 bases, with 11 bases of the junction left unmatched. This CDR3 is 16 amino acids long. The CDR3 is CASSPDPRQGTGELFF. The CDR3 DNA reads as TGTGCCAGCAGTCCTGATCCCCGACAGGGCACCGGGGAGCTGTTTTTT.

This clone was seen a handful of times. This sequence joins TRBV6-5 and TRBJ1-4; D remains unclear. The germline gives CDR1 MNHEY, CDR2 SVGAGI. The V end was cut by 6 bases, the J end by 8 bases, with 19 bases between. The CDR3 is made up of 15 amino acids. CDR3 loop: CASRIKPGGREKLFF. The CDR3 region has the DNA TGTGCCAGCAGAATAAAACCGGGAGGGAGGGAAAAACTGTTTTTT.

This clone was seen just once. The V and J genes are TRBV18 and TRBJ1-2, with TRBD1 matching 7 bases. V was pared by 6 bases and J by 2 bases, with 6 bases of the junction left unmatched. The CDR3 contains 14 residues. Germline V gene sequence: CDR1 KGHSH, CDR2 LQKENI. The CDR3 DNA reads as TGTGCCAGCTCCTTAGGACAGGAGAACTATGGCTACACCTTC. Translating gives CASSLGQENYGYTF.

This clone was seen once. The chain uses TRBV19 and TRBJ1-2; 7 nucleotides match TRBD1. In germline, CDR1 is LNHDA, CDR2 SQIVND (reference sequence). Unmatched junction bases numbered 16, after V lost 10 bases and J lost 5 bases. The CDR3 sequence is 15 residues long. CDR3: CATSSSGQIYYGYTF. CDR3 nucleotides: TGTGCCACCTCGAGCTCGGGACAGATTTATTATGGCTACACCTTC.

The V and J genes are TRBV30 and TRBJ1-2; D gene uncertain. CDR1 GTSNPN and CDR2 SVGIG come from the germline V gene (reference sequence). The CDR3 spans 11 residues. Trimming took 2 bases from V and 3 from J, leaving 4 bases between them. The chain's CDR3 is CAWSPDYGYTF. For the CDR3, the DNA is TGTGCCTGGAGTCCAGACTATGGCTACACCTTC.

This clone appeared a single time. The J gene is TRBJ2-7, the V gene TRBV19; D may be TRBD1 (5 bases). Germline CDR1 LNHDA, CDR2 SQIVND (reference sequence). V gave up 0 bases and J gave up 0 bases, with 9 bases separating them. The CDR3 consists of 15 residues. The CDR3 bases are TGTGCCAGTAGTATAGACCTGACAGTCTCCTACGAGCAGTACTTC. Its translation: CASSIDLTVSYEQYF.

The rearrangement joins TRBV14 to TRBJ2-7; 11 bases are a match to TRBD1. V was clipped by 10 bases and J by 7 bases; unmatched bases: 15. The germline V gene encodes CDR1 SGHDN and CDR2 FVKESK. This CDR3 spans 15 amino acids. Written as DNA, the CDR3 is TGTGCCACCACCCAAAAGCGGGGACAGGGGGGAGAGCAGTACTTC. Amino acids: CATTQKRGQGGEQYF.

The chain recombines TRBV5-6 with TRBJ2-7; 9 nucleotides line up with TRBD1. The CDR3 sequence is 15 residues long. Trimming took 5 bases from V and 1 from J; bases not matched to a gene: 7. The germline V gene has CDR1 SGHDT and CDR2 YYEEEE. The CDR3 DNA sequence: TGTGCCAGCAGTAGCCCGGGACAGGGATCCTACGAGCAGTACTTC. Translation: CASSSPGQGSYEQYF.

The chain uses TRBV28 and TRBJ2-7; 10 positions agree with TRBD1. The CDR3 has 13 amino acids. Germline V gives CDR1 MDHEN, CDR2 SYDVKM. V was pared by 7 bases and J by 6 bases, with 6 bases of the junction left unmatched. The CDR3 loop reads CASTGTGAGEQYF. The CDR3 coding sequence is TGTGCCAGCACCGGGACAGGGGCGGGCGAGCAGTACTTC. Full variable domain (rest looked up from reference TRBV28 and TRBJ2-7): DVKVTQSSRYLVKRTGEKVFLECVQDMDHENMFWYRQDPGLGLRLIYFSYDVKMKEKGDIPEGYSVSREKKERFSLILESASTNQTSMYLCASTGTGAGEQYFGPGTRLTVT.

The chain employs TRBV7-9 and TRBJ2-7, with a tentative D call TRBD1 (5 bases). V lost 1 base and J lost 4, with 14 bases in between. Germline CDR1 is SEHNR and CDR2 is FQNEAQ (reference sequence). This CDR3 contains 15 residues. The CDR3 loop is CASSLGGPSEYEQYF. The CDR3, as DNA: TGTGCCAGCAGCTTAGGGGGCCCCTCGGAATACGAGCAGTACTTC.

The chain couples TRBV7-9 to TRBJ2-7, with 8 bases aligning to TRBD1. The germline V gene encodes CDR1 SEHNR and CDR2 FQNEAQ (reference sequence). This CDR3 comprises 15 residues. With 6 bases clipped from V and 6 bases from J, the junction kept 13 bases outside the gene matches. This chain's CDR3 is CASSFGQGWGPEQYF. The CDR3 DNA sequence: TGTGCCAGCAGTTTCGGACAGGGATGGGGGCCCGAGCAGTACTTC.